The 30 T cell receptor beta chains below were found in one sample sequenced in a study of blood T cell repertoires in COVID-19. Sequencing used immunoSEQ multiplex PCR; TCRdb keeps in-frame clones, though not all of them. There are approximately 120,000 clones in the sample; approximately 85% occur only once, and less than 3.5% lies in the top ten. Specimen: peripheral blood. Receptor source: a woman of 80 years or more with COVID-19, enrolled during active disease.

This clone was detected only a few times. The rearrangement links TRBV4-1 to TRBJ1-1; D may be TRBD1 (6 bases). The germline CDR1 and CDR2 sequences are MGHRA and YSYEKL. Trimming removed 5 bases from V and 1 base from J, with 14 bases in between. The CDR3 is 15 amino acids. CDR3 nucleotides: TGCGCCAGCAGCTCAAGAGCAGGGGAGAACACTGAAGCTTTCTTT. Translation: CASSSRAGENTEAFF.

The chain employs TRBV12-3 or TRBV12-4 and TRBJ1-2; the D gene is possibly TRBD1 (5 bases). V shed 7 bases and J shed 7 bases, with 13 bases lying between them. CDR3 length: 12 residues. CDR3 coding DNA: TGTGCCAGCATGCAGGGAAGAGGTGGCTACACCTTC. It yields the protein CASMQGRGGYTF.

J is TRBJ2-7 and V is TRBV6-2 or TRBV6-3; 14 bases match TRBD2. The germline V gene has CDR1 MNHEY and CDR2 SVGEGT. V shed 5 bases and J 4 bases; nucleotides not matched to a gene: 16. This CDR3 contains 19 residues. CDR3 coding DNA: TGTGCCAGCAGTCACCACTCGGGACTAGCGGGAGTTACTAGGTACGAGCAGTACTTC. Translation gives CASSHHSGLAGVTRYEQYF.

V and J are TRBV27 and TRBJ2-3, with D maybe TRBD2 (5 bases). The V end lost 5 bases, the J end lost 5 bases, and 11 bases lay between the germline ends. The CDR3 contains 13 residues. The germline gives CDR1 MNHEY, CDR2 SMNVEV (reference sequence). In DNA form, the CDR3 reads TGTGCCAGCAGTCACTCCCGGGGAGATACGCAGTATTTT. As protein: CASSHSRGDTQYF.

The CDR3 DNA reads as TGTGCCAGTAGTGAACAGGGGGGGTCCTACAATGAGCAGTTCTTC. It specifies CASSEQGGSYNEQFF. This chain links TRBV19 with TRBJ2-1, with D perhaps matching TRBD1 (8 bases). This CDR3 contains 15 residues. Trimming took off 5 bases at V and 1 base at J, with 12 bases between the two ends. Germline V lookup: CDR1 LNHDA, CDR2 SQIVND (reference sequence).

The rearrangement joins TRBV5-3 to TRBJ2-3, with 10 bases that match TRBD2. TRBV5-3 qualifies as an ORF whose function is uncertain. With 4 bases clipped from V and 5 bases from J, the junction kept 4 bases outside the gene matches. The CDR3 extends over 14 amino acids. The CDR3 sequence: CARSPSGGEDTQYF. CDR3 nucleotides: TGTGCCAGAAGCCCTAGCGGGGGTGAAGATACGCAGTATTTT.

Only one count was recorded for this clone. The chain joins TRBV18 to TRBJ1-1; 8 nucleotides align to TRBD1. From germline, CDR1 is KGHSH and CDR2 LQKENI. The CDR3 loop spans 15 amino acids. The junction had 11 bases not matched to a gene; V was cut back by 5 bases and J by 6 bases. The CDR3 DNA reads TGTGCCAGCTCATCAACCGGGACAGGATCACCTGAAGCTTTCTTT. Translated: CASSSTGTGSPEAFF.

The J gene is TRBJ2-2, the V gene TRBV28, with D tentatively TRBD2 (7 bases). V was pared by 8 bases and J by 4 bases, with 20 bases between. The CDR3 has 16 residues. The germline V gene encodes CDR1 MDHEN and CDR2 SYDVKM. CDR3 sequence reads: CASGLLGGRGTGELFF. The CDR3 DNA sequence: TGTGCCAGCGGCCTCTTGGGGGGGCGGGGCACCGGGGAGCTGTTTTTT.

The CDR3 DNA follows: TGTGCTAGTGGCCAGACTAGCGTGTGGGGGGCTTACAATGAGCAGTTCTTC. Amino acids: CASGQTSVWGAYNEQFF. This rearrangement joins TRBV12-5 to TRBJ2-1; 8 nucleotides align to TRBD2. The CDR3 sequence is 17 residues long. With 6 bases clipped from V and 4 bases from J, the junction kept 14 bases outside the gene matches. The V gene's germline CDR1 is LGHNT and CDR2 FRNRAP. The full variable domain, with the rest looked up from reference TRBV12-5 and TRBJ2-1, is DARVTQTPRHKVTEMGQEVTMRCQPILGHNTVFWYRQTMMQGLELLAYFRNRAPLDDSGMPKDRFSAEMPDATLATLKIQPSEPRDSAVYFCASGQTSVWGAYNEQFFGPGTRLTVL.

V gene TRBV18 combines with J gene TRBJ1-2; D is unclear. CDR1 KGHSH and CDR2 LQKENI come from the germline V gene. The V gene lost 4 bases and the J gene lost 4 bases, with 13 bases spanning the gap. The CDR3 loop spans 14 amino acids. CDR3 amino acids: CASSRTDISYGYTF. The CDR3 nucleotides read TGTGCCAGCTCACGCACAGATATTAGCTATGGCTACACCTTC.

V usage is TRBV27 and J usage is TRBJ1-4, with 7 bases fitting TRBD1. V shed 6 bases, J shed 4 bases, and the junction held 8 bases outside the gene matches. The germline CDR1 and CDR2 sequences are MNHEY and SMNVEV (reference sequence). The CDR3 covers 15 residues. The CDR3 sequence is CASRLLGTDNEKLFF. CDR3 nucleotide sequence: TGTGCCAGCAGACTCCTAGGGACAGATAATGAAAAACTGTTTTTT.

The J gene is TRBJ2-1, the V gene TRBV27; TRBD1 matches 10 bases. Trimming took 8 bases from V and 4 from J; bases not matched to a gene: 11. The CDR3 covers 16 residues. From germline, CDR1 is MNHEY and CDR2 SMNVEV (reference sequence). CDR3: CASASSGTGVYNEQFF. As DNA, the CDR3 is TGTGCCAGCGCATCTTCCGGGACAGGGGTGTACAATGAGCAGTTCTTC.

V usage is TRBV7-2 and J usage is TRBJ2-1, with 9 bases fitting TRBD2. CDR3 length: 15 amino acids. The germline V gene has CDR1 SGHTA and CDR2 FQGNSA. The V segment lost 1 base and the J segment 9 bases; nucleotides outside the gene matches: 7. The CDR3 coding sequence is TGTGCCAGCAGCTTAGTGGCGGGAGGGCCAGGTGAGCAGTTCTTC. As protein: CASSLVAGGPGEQFF.

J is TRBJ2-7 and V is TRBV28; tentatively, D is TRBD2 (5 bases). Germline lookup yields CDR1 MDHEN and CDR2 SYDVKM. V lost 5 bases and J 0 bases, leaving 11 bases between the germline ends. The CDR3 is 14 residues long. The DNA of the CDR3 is TGTGCCAGCAGTGCCGGAGGTAGCTCCTACGAGCAGTACTTC. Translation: CASSAGGSSYEQYF.

CDR3 coding DNA: TGTGCCAGCAGCACCGGACAGAACAATGAGCAGTTCTTC. Protein: CASSTGQNNEQFF. J is TRBJ2-1 and V is TRBV7-2, with a possible D match to TRBD1 (6 bases). Trimming took 5 bases from V and 5 from J, leaving 10 bases between them. Looked up from germline, CDR1 is SGHTA and CDR2 is FQGNSA. The CDR3 contains 13 residues.

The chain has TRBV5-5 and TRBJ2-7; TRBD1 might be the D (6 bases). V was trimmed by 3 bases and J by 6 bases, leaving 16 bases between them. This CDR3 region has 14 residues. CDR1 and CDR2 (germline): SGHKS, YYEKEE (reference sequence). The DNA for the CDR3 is TGTGCCAGCAGCTCAACGCCCGGACAGTTCGAGCAGTACTTC. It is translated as CASSSTPGQFEQYF.

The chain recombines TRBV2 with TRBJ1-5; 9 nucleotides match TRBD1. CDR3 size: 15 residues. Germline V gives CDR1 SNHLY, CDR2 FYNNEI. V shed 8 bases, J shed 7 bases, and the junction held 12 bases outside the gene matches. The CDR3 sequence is CASGEGQGPSQPQHF. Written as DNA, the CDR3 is TGTGCCAGCGGCGAAGGACAGGGGCCCTCCCAGCCCCAGCATTTT.

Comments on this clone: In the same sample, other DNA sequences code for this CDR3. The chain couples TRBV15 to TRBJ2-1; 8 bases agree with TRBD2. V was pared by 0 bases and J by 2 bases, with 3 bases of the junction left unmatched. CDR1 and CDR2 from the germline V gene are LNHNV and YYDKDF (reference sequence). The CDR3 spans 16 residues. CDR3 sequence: CATSRDLAGTYNEQFF. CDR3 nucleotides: TGTGCCACCAGCAGAGATCTAGCGGGTACCTACAATGAGCAGTTCTTC.

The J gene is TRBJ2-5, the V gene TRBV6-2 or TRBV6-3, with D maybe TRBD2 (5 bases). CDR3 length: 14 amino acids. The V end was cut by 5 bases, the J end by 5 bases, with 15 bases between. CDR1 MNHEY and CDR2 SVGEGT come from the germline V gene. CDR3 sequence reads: CASSQTKQGETQYF. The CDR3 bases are TGTGCCAGCAGTCAGACTAAGCAAGGGGAGACCCAGTACTTC.

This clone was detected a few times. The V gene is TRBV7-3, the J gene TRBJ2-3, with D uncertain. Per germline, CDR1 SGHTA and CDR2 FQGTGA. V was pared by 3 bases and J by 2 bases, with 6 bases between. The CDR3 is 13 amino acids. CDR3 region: CASSFGPTDTQYF. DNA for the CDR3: TGTGCCAGCAGCTTTGGCCCCACAGATACGCAGTATTTT.

The CDR3 is CAIRTSGSGDTQYF. Written as DNA, the CDR3 is TGTGCCATCCGGACTAGCGGGAGTGGAGATACGCAGTATTTT. The chain links TRBV27 to TRBJ2-3, with 13 nucleotides matching TRBD2. Germline V gene data show CDR1 as MNHEY and CDR2 as SMNVEV (reference sequence). The CDR3 is made up of 14 amino acids. V shed 10 bases, J shed 5 bases, and the junction held 6 bases outside the gene matches.

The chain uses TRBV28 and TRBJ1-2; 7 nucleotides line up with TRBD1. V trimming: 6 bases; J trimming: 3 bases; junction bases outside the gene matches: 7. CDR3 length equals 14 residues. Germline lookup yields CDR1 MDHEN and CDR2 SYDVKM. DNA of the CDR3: TGTGCCAGCAGAATCCCGGGACAGTACTATGGCTACACCTTC. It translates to CASRIPGQYYGYTF.

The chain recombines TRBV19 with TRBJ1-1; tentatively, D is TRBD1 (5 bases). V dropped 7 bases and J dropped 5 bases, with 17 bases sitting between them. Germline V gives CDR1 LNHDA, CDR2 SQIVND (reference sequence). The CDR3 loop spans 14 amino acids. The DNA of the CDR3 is TGTGCCAGTACTTACCCGGACCCAGGGACTGAAGCTTTCTTT. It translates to CASTYPDPGTEAFF.

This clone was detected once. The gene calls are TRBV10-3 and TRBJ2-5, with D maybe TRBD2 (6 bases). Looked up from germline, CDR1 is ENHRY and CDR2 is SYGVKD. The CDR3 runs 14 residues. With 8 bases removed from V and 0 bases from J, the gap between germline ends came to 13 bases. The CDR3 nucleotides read TGTGCCATCCAAGCTAGCGCGTACCAAGAGACCCAGTACTTC. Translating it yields CAIQASAYQETQYF.

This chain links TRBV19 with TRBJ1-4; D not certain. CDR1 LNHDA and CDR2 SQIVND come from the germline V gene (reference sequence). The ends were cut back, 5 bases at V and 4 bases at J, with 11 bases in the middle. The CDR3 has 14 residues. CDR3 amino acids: CASSLREINEKLFF. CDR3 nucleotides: TGTGCCAGTAGTCTCCGGGAGATTAATGAAAAACTGTTTTTT.

The CDR3 nucleotides read TGTGCCAGCAGCTTGTTAGCGGGAGGCTTAGATACGCAGTATTTT. Translation: CASSLLAGGLDTQYF. The chain employs TRBV11-2 and TRBJ2-3; 10 nucleotides agree with TRBD2. This CDR3 region has 15 residues. Germline V gives CDR1 SGHAT, CDR2 FQNNGV. The V and J ends lost 3 bases and 5 bases, in that order; junction bases with no gene match: 5. The full variable domain, rest sourced from reference TRBV11-2 and TRBJ2-3, is EAGVAQSPRYKIIEKRQSVAFWCNPISGHATLYWYQQILGQGPKLLIQFQNNGVVDDSQLPKDRFSAERLKGVDSTLKIQPAKLEDSAVYLCASSLLAGGLDTQYFGPGTRLTVL.

CDR3 sequence reads: CASSSYRDGTDTQYF. CDR3 sequence (DNA): TGTGCCAGCAGCTCCTACAGGGATGGCACAGATACGCAGTATTTT. This chain joins TRBV11-2 and TRBJ2-3; weak D call: TRBD1 (6 bases). Trimming took 4 bases from V and 1 from J, leaving 12 bases between them. The CDR3 totals 15 residues. Looked up from germline, CDR1 is SGHAT and CDR2 is FQNNGV.

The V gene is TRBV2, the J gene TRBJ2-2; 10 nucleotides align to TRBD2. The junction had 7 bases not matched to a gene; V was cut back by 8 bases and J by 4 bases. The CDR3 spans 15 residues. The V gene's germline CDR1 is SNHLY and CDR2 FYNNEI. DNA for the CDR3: TGTGCCAGCCTAGCGGGAGTCCCGACCACCGGGGAGCTGTTTTTT. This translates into CASLAGVPTTGELFF.

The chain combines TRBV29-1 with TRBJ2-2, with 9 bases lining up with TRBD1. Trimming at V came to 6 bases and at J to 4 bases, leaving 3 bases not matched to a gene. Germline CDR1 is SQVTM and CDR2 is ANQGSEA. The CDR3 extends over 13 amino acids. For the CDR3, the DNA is TGCAGCGTGGACAGGGGAGGCACCGGGGAGCTGTTTTTT. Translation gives CSVDRGGTGELFF.

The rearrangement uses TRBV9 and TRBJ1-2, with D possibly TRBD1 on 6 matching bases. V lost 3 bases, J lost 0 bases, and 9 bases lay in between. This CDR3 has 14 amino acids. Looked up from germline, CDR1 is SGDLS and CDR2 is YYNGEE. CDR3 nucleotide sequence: TGTGCCAGCAGCGCACAGGGAGCTAACTATGGCTACACCTTC. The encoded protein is CASSAQGANYGYTF. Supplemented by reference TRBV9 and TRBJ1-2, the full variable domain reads DSGVTQTPKHLITATGQRVTLRCSPRSGDLSVYWYQQSLDQGLQFLIQYYNGEERAKGNILERFSAQQFPDLHSELNLSSLELGDSALYFCASSAQGANYGYTFGSGTRLTVV.